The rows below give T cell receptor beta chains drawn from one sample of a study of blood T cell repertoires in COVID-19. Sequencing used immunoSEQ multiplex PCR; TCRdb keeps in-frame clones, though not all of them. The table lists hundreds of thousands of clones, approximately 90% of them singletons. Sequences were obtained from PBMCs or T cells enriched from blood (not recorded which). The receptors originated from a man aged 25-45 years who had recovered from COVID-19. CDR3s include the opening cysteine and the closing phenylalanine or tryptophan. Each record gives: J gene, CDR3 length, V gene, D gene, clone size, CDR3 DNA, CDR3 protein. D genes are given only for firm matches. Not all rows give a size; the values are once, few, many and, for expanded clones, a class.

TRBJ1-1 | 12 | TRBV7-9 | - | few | TGTGCCAGCAGCTTCACAGGGACTGAAGCTTTCTTT | CASSFTGTEAFF
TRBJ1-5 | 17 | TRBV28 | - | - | TGTGCCAGCAGTTCTCGCAGGGGAATCACTAGCAATCAGCCCCAGCATTTT | CASSSRRGITSNQPQHF
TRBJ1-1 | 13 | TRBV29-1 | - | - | TGCAGCGTTGAAGATCTGGGGAGAACTGAAGCTTTCTTT | CSVEDLGRTEAFF
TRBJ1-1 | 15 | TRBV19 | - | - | TGTGCCAGTAGTATAAGCGGGGCCGTGAACACTGAAGCTTTCTTT | CASSISGAVNTEAFF
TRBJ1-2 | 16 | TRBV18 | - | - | TGTGCCAGCTCACCACGAGTCGAGGGCCCGAACTATGGCTACACCTTC | CASSPRVEGPNYGYTF
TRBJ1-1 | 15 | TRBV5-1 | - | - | TGCGCCAGCAGCCCGAGGGGGAGCCTGAACACTGAAGCTTTCTTT | CASSPRGSLNTEAFF
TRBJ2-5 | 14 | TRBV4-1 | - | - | TGCGCCAGCAGCCGAGAGAAGGGGGTGGAGACCCAGTACTTC | CASSREKGVETQYF
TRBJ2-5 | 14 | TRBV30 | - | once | TGTGCCTGGAGTCTCGGGAGAGGGAGAGAGACCCAGTACTTC | CAWSLGRGRETQYF
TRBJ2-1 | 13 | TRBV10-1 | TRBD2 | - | TGCGCCAGCAGTGAGTCCCTAGCGGGTGAGCAGTTCTTC | CASSESLAGEQFF
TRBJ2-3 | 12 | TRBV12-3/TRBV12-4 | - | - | TGTGCCAGCAGTTTTTCAGCAGATACGCAGTATTTT | CASSFSADTQYF
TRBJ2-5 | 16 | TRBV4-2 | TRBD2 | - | TGTGCCAGCAGCCACGCACTAGCGGGTCTCCAAGAGACCCAGTACTTC | CASSHALAGLQETQYF
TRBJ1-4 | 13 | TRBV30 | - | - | TGTGCCTGGAGTGAGGGGAATGTAGAAAAACTGTTTTTT | CAWSEGNVEKLFF
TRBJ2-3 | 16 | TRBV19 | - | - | TGTGCCAGTAGTATGGTTCGCGGGTCTAGCACAGATACGCAGTATTTT | CASSMVRGSSTDTQYF
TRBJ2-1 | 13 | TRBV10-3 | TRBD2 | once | TGTGCCCATGGAGGGACTATCGGCGATGAGCAGTTCTTC | CAHGGTIGDEQFF
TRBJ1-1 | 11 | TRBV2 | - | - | TGTGCCAGCAGTCCAAACTTCCTAGCTTTCTTT | CASSPNFLAFF
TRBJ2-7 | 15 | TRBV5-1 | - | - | TGCGCCAGCAGCTCTGGTGTTGGGGCCGCCTACGAGCAGTACTTC | CASSSGVGAAYEQYF
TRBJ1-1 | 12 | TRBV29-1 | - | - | TGCAGCGTTGCCGGGACAAAAATAGAAGCTTTCTTT | CSVAGTKIEAFF
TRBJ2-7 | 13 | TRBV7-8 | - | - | TGTGCCAGCAGCTTAGCGCGGGAATACGAGCAGTACTTC | CASSLAREYEQYF
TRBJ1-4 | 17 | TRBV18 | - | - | TGTGCCAGCTCACCCACAGTCCCGCTGGCAACTAATGAAAAACTGTTTTTT | CASSPTVPLATNEKLFF
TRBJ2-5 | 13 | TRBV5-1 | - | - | TGCGCCAGCAGCTGGGACTCTCGAGAGACCCAGTACTTC | CASSWDSRETQYF
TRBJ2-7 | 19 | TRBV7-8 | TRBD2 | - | TGTGCCAGCAGCTTAGCGGGGGGACTAGCGGGACTGAGCTTCTACGAGCAGTACTTC | CASSLAGGLAGLSFYEQYF
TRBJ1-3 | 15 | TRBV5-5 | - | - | TGTGCCAGCAGCCTGTGGGGGGTTGCTGGAAACACCATATATTTT | CASSLWGVAGNTIYF
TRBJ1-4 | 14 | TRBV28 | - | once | TGTGCCAGCAGTTACACCGCAACTAATGAAAAACTGTTTTTT | CASSYTATNEKLFF
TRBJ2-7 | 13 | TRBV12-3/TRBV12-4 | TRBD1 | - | TGTGCCAGCAGACTCATAGGGACAGGCGAGCAGTACTTC | CASRLIGTGEQYF
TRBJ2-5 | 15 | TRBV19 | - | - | TGTGCCAGTAGTTCTAGCGCGATGTACCAAGAGACCCAGTACTTC | CASSSSAMYQETQYF
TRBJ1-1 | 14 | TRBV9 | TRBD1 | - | TGTGCCAGCAGCGCAGACAGGGCGAACACTGAAGCTTTCTTT | CASSADRANTEAFF
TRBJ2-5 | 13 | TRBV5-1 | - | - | TGCGCCAGCAGTTTTGGACAGTTTCAGACCCAGTACTTC | CASSFGQFQTQYF
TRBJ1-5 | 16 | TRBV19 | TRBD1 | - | TGTGCCAGTAGTATTCGACAGGGGGTGGTTGATCAGCCCCAGCATTTT | CASSIRQGVVDQPQHF
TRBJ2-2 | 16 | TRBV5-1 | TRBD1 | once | TGCGCCAGCAGCTACCTAGACAGGGCGAACACCGGGGAGCTGTTTTTT | CASSYLDRANTGELFF
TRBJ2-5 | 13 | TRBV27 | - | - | TGTGCCAGCAGCCCTGACAGCTTGCGGTCCCAGTACTTC | CASSPDSLRSQYF
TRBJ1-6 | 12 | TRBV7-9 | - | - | TGTGCCAGCAGCTTCTCTAATTCACCCCTCCACTTT | CASSFSNSPLHF
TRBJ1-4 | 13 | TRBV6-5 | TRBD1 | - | TGTGCCAGCAGCCGGACAGGAGCCGAGATACTGTTTTTT | CASSRTGAEILFF
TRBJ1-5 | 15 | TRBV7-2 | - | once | TGTGCCAGCAGCTTACAGGGCTTGGGCAATCAGCCCCAGCATTTT | CASSLQGLGNQPQHF
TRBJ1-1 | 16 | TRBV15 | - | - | TGTGCCACCAGCAGAGGAGTTCAGGGATGGGTGGCTGAAGCTTTCTTT | CATSRGVQGWVAEAFF
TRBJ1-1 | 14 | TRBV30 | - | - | TGTGCCTGGAGTGCAGGCTATGGCACATCTGAAGCTTTCTTT | CAWSAGYGTSEAFF
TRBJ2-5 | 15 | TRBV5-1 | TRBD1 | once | TGCGCCAGCAGCTTGGGGACAGGGGGCGGAGAGACCCAGTACTTC | CASSLGTGGGETQYF
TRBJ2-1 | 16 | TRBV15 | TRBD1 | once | TGTGCCACCAGCAGAGATGTAGGGGGCTTAGGAAGCGAGCAGTTCTTC | CATSRDVGGLGSEQFF
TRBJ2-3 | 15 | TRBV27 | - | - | TGTGCCAGCAGTTTTGGCCAGGGGCGGACAGATACGCAGTATTTT | CASSFGQGRTDTQYF
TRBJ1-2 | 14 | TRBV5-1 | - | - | TGCGCCAGCGGGGAGGGGCAGATAACCTATGGCTACACCTTC | CASGEGQITYGYTF
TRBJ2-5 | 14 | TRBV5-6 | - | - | TGTGCCAGCAGAGCTGGGGGACTCCTGGAGACCCAGTACTTC | CASRAGGLLETQYF
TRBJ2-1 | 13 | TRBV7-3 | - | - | TGTGCCAGCAGCTCCAGCCTAGTGTCTGAGCAGTTCTTC | CASSSSLVSEQFF
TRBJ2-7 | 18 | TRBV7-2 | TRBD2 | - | TGTGCCAGCAGCACCTCCACCCCTACTAGCGGGGTTCCTTACGAGCAGTACTTC | CASSTSTPTSGVPYEQYF
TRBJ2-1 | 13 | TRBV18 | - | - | TGTGCCAGCTCACCCCAACTAGAAAATGAGCAGTTCTTC | CASSPQLENEQFF
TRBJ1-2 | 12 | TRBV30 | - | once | TGTGCCTGGAGTGGATCAGGGAATGGCTACACCTTC | CAWSGSGNGYTF
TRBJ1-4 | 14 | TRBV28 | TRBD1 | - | TGTGCCAGCAGTGCCCCGGGACAGGGAGAAAAACTGTTTTTT | CASSAPGQGEKLFF
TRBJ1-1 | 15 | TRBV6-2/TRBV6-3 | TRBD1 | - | TGTGCCAGCAGCCTTACAGGGGTCGCGAACACTGAAGCTTTCTTT | CASSLTGVANTEAFF
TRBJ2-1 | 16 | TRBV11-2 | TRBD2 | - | TGTGCCAGCAGCTTAGGCGGCGGGAGAGTTTACAATGAGCAGTTCTTC | CASSLGGGRVYNEQFF
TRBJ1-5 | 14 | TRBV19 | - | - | TGTGCCAGCAAGCAGGGCGGCGGAAGTCAGCCCCAGCATTTT | CASKQGGGSQPQHF
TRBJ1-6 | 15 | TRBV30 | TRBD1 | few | TGTGCCTGGAGGTCCCGGGACAGATATAATTCACCCCTCCACTTT | CAWRSRDRYNSPLHF
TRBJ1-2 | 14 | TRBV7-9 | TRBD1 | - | TGTGCCAGCAGCTTGACAGGGGAATCGTATGGCTACACCTTC | CASSLTGESYGYTF
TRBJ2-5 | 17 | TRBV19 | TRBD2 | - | TGTGCCAGTAGTCAAAGGACTAGCGGGAGTTGGCAAGAGACCCAGTACTTC | CASSQRTSGSWQETQYF
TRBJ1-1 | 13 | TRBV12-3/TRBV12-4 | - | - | TGTGCCAGCAGCAGACAGGCCGGGACTGAAGCTTTCTTT | CASSRQAGTEAFF
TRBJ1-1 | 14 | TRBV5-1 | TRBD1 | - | TGCGCCAGCAGCTTGGGACAGGGAACGACTGAAGCTTTCTTT | CASSLGQGTTEAFF
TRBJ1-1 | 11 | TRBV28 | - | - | TGTGCCACAACAGTGAACACTGAAGCTTTCTTT | CATTVNTEAFF